Shown below are 25 T cell receptor beta chains from a single sample sequenced in a study of T cell responses to AZD1222 COVID-19 vaccine. Assay used: immunoSEQ multiplex PCR; TCRdb lists only in-frame clones, some missing. The table has 130,000 to 150,000 clones, 90% to 95% seen once. The sequenced sample was peripheral blood, obtained on day 0 of AZD1222 vaccination. The receptors here all came from an adult in good health.

V gene TRBV7-9 combines with J gene TRBJ2-1; D unresolved. The V end was cut by 6 bases, the J end by 7 bases, with 13 bases between. The germline V gene has CDR1 SEHNR and CDR2 FQNEAQ (reference sequence). The CDR3 contains 13 residues. CDR3 nucleotides: TGTGCCAGCAGTTTTACTGGTCAGAATGAGCAGTTCTTC. Translating gives CASSFTGQNEQFF.

The J gene is TRBJ1-2, the V gene TRBV5-6; D not certain. Germline V gives CDR1 SGHDT, CDR2 YYEEEE. V was trimmed by 0 bases and J by 8 bases, leaving 14 bases between them. This CDR3 has 14 residues. The CDR3 reads CASSLGAPNAGYTF. The CDR3 nucleotides are TGTGCCAGCAGCTTGGGGGCCCCAAATGCGGGCTACACCTTC. Together with reference TRBV5-6 and TRBJ1-2, the CDR3 gives the full variable domain: DAGVTQSPTHLIKTRGQQVTLRCSPKSGHDTVSWYQQALGQGPQFIFQYYEEEERQRGNFPDRFSGHQFPNYSSELNVNALLLGDSALYLCASSLGAPNAGYTFGSGTRLTVV.

Regarding this clone: Other nucleotide sequences in the sample specify the same CDR3. J is TRBJ2-6 and V is TRBV6-4, with D uncertain. The CDR3 length is 15 residues. Germline V gene lookup returns CDR1 MRHNA and CDR2 SNTAGT. Trimming took off 0 bases at V and 3 bases at J, with 6 bases between the two ends. The DNA for the CDR3 is TGTGCCAGCAGTGACTCGACCAGTGGGGCCAACGTCCTGACTTTC. This gives the protein CASSDSTSGANVLTF.

The chain is built from TRBV3-1 (or the pseudogene TRBV3-2) and TRBJ1-4, with TRBD1 matching 10 bases. CDR3 length equals 19 residues. V was pared by 4 bases and J by 4 bases, with 15 bases of the junction left unmatched. CDR1 and CDR2 (germline): LGHDT, YNNKEL (reference sequence). The CDR3 reads CASSPLRDRGPRVNEKLFF. Here the CDR3 DNA reads TGTGCCAGCAGCCCGCTCCGGGACAGGGGTCCCCGGGTTAATGAAAAACTGTTTTTT.

This chain joins TRBV18 and TRBJ1-5; 7 bases map to TRBD1. The CDR3 has 15 amino acids. The trim removed 4 bases at V and 2 bases at J, leaving 5 bases unmatched. Germline V CDR1 and CDR2: KGHSH, LQKENI. CDR3 residues: CASSRTGEGNQPQHF. CDR3 bases: TGTGCCAGCTCACGTACAGGGGAGGGCAATCAGCCCCAGCATTTT.

A single count supports this clone. The genes are TRBV10-3 and TRBJ1-1; 7 bases are shared with TRBD1. J gave up 2 bases and V 6 bases, and 9 bases lay outside the gene matches. The CDR3 sequence is 15 residues long. Germline values: CDR1 ENHRY, CDR2 SYGVKD. The CDR3 sequence is CAISRQGLDNTEAFF. CDR3 DNA sequence: TGTGCCATCAGCAGACAGGGATTAGACAACACTGAAGCTTTCTTT.

The rearrangement joins TRBV21-1 to TRBJ2-2; TRBD2 is the table's D call, not checked against the DNA. TRBV21-1 is termed a pseudogene. This CDR3 has 18 residues. CDR3 coding DNA: TGTGCCAGCAGCAGTCCTGACCTCGGCTACTGGAGCACCGGGGAGCTGTTTTTT. It is translated as CASSSPDLGYWSTGELFF.

This clone was observed a handful of times. V gene TRBV7-8 combines with J gene TRBJ1-1, with 10 bases lining up with TRBD1. Germline V lookup: CDR1 SGHVS, CDR2 FQNEAQ. V dropped 5 bases and J dropped 8; count of bases not matched to a gene: 5. CDR3 length: 13 residues. The CDR3 spells CASSKTGGLEAFF. As DNA, the CDR3 is TGTGCCAGCAGCAAGACAGGGGGCCTAGAAGCTTTCTTT.

The V gene is TRBV7-3, the J gene TRBJ2-2, with TRBD1 as a possible D gene (6 bases). The germline gives CDR1 SGHTA, CDR2 FQGTGA. The CDR3 loop spans 13 amino acids. V dropped 4 bases and J dropped 9 bases, with 12 bases sitting between them. The chain's CDR3 is CASSSVGDRELFF. CDR3 bases: TGTGCCAGCAGCTCGGTGGGGGACAGGGAGCTGTTTTTT.

CDR3 residues: CASSLARPYGYTF. The CDR3, as DNA: TGTGCCAGCAGCTTGGCCCGACCCTATGGCTACACCTTC. The chain has TRBV5-6 and TRBJ1-2; D gene ambiguous. This CDR3 spans 13 amino acids. Trimming removed 0 bases from V and 4 bases from J, with 7 bases in between. Germline V gene lookup returns CDR1 SGHDT and CDR2 YYEEEE.

The V call is TRBV2, the J call TRBJ1-5, with a possible D match to TRBD1 (6 bases). Deletions cut 5 bases from V and 0 bases from J, with 20 bases between. The CDR3 is made up of 18 amino acids. Germline CDR1 is SNHLY and CDR2 is FYNNEI. CDR3 DNA sequence: TGTGCCAGCAGTCCGAGGGGGGGACGCCAATATAGCAATCAGCCCCAGCATTTT. This codes for CASSPRGGRQYSNQPQHF.

The chain recombines TRBV7-3 with TRBJ2-5; tentatively, D is TRBD2 (6 bases). CDR1 is SGHTA and CDR2 is FQGTGA in the germline V gene. Trimming shortened V by 3 bases and J by 5 bases, and 25 bases separated the two germline ends. The CDR3 length is 18 residues. The CDR3 sequence: CASSFLTAAGGNSETQYF. The DNA of the CDR3 is TGTGCCAGCAGCTTCCTCACGGCGGCCGGAGGGAATTCGGAGACCCAGTACTTC.

The J gene is TRBJ1-2, the V gene TRBV9; D may be TRBD1 (5 bases). The CDR3 loop spans 14 amino acids. Germline assignment: CDR1 SGDLS and CDR2 YYNGEE. Trimming left V 3 bases short and J 8 bases short, with 17 bases between. In nucleotides, the CDR3 is TGTGCCAGCAGCGCTCCGGGGGTGCTATGGGGCTACACCTTC. Its protein product is CASSAPGVLWGYTF.

V is TRBV6-5 and J is TRBJ1-5; D possibly corresponds to TRBD1 (5 bases). Trimming took 2 bases from V and 0 from J, leaving 8 bases between them. The CDR3 spans 15 residues. Germline V CDR1 and CDR2: MNHEY, SVGAGI. CDR3 DNA: TGTGCCAGCAGTTACAGGGGAAATAGCAATCAGCCCCAGCATTTT. This translates into CASSYRGNSNQPQHF.

The chain joins TRBV11-2 to TRBJ1-2; D may be TRBD1 (5 bases). CDR1 and CDR2 from the germline V gene are SGHAT and FQNNGV. Trimming took off 2 bases at V and 6 bases at J, with 16 bases between the two ends. CDR3 length: 15 residues. CDR3 sequence (DNA): TGTGCCAGCAGCTTATACCCCGGTCGGGGGGATGGCTACACCTTC. This sequence encodes CASSLYPGRGDGYTF.

The chain uses TRBV12-3 or TRBV12-4 and TRBJ2-7; D is unclear. CDR3 length: 13 amino acids. Between the trimmed V and J ends, which lost 3 bases and 3 bases, there was a span of 9 bases. DNA for the CDR3: TGTGCCAGCAGTTTTAAGGATATCTACGAGCAGTACTTC. Protein product: CASSFKDIYEQYF.

CDR3 in DNA: TGTGCCAGCAGCCGAGTTGGCCAGGGGACTTCACCCCTCCACTTT. Translation: CASSRVGQGTSPLHF. The J gene is TRBJ1-6, the V gene TRBV3-1 (or the pseudogene TRBV3-2), with D maybe TRBD1 (6 bases). The CDR3 covers 15 residues. The V end was cut by 4 bases, the J end by 9 bases, with 16 bases between. Germline assignment: CDR1 LGHDT and CDR2 YNNKEL (reference sequence).

This clone was picked up one time. The chain combines TRBV19 with TRBJ2-2; 7 nucleotides align to TRBD1. This CDR3 is built from 14 residues. Germline V gene lookup returns CDR1 LNHDA and CDR2 SQIVND (reference sequence). V lost 5 bases, J lost 5 bases, and 5 bases stayed unmatched. The CDR3 region has the DNA TGTGCCAGTAGTGGTCACAGGGGAACCGGGGAGCTGTTTTTT. It yields the protein CASSGHRGTGELFF.

V and J are TRBV4-3 and TRBJ1-1, with D uncertain. The CDR3 length is 15 residues. Germline assignment: CDR1 LGHNA and CDR2 YSLEER. V dropped 1 base and J dropped 1 base, with 10 bases sitting between them. CDR3 nucleotides: TGCGCCAGCAGCCAAGCGGATCTTACGAACACTGAAGCTTTCTTT. Protein product: CASSQADLTNTEAFF.

In DNA form, the CDR3 reads TGTGCCAGCAGTTCGACAGACTCATACGAGCAGTACTTC. Its translation is CASSSTDSYEQYF. The chain recombines TRBV7-3 with TRBJ2-7, with a tentative D call TRBD1 (5 bases). V was trimmed by 6 bases and J by 4 bases, leaving 13 bases between them. The length of the CDR3 is 13 residues. Germline loops: CDR1 SGHTA, CDR2 FQGTGA.

The sample holds one count of this clone. The chain combines TRBV9 with TRBJ2-7, with 9 positions matching TRBD1. V lost 4 bases, J lost 3 bases, and 5 bases stayed unmatched. This CDR3 region has 14 residues. Germline loops: CDR1 SGDLS, CDR2 YYNGEE. In DNA form, the CDR3 reads TGTGCCAGCAGCCCCCGGGACAGGGACTACGAGCAGTACTTC. Protein sequence: CASSPRDRDYEQYF. The whole variable domain, filled in from reference TRBV9 and TRBJ2-7, reads DSGVTQTPKHLITATGQRVTLRCSPRSGDLSVYWYQQSLDQGLQFLIQYYNGEERAKGNILERFSAQQFPDLHSELNLSSLELGDSALYFCASSPRDRDYEQYFGPGTRLTVT.

CDR3 sequence: CASSWTGEAFF. In nucleotides, the CDR3 is TGTGCCAGCAGTTGGACAGGGGAAGCTTTCTTT. The chain couples TRBV28 to TRBJ1-1; 8 bases fit TRBD1. The CDR3 length is 11 residues. Unmatched junction bases numbered 0, after V lost 4 bases and J lost 8 bases. CDR1 MDHEN and CDR2 SYDVKM come from the germline V gene.

This chain joins TRBV7-9 and TRBJ2-3; 7 nucleotides align to TRBD1. The CDR3 loop spans 15 amino acids. With V trimmed by 3 bases and J by 3 bases, 6 bases remained unmatched. Germline V lookup: CDR1 SEHNR, CDR2 FQNEAQ (reference sequence). The CDR3 coding sequence is TGTGCCAGCAGCTTCATGGGACAGCTAACAGATACGCAGTATTTT. It codes for CASSFMGQLTDTQYF.

This chain links TRBV3-1 (or the pseudogene TRBV3-2) with TRBJ2-5, with D tentatively TRBD2 (6 bases). The germline V gene encodes CDR1 LGHDT and CDR2 YNNKEL (reference sequence). The CDR3 contains 15 residues. Trimming cost V 1 base and J 1 base, with 10 bases left between them. CDR3 bases: TGTGCCAGCAGCCAAGTTGCGGGACTCCAAGAGACCCAGTACTTC. Translated, it gives CASSQVAGLQETQYF.

The chain carries TRBV7-6 and TRBJ2-2; D unresolved. Per the germline V gene, CDR1 is SGHVS and CDR2 is FNYEAQ. The length of the CDR3 is 13 residues. The V end lost 0 bases, the J end lost 7 bases, and 6 bases lay between the germline ends. In DNA, the CDR3 is TGTGCCAGCAGCTTAGCAAACGGCGGGGAGCTGTTTTTT. This translates into CASSLANGGELFF.